This T cell receptor beta chain originates from a study of CD8 T cells in Susac syndrome. Note on this clonotype: Its matching antigen is unknown.

The study's findings and limits: Detection of Susac-specific public clones gave around 15 in total CD8+ repertoires and several in CD8+ TEMRA repertoires.

Sequencing of TCR beta drew on CD8+ and CD4+ T cells from blood. Random hexamers were used to reverse transcribe an amount of about 0.45 to 1 ug RNA. TCRdb itself ran the immunoSEQ multiplex PCR reads through MiXCR, one entry per CDR3 protein. The repertoire includes tens of thousands of distinct CDR3 sequences, approximately 96% of them detected once, and roughly 0.62% sits in the top ten. The CDR3 runs to 18 residues. Trimming pared 1 base from V and 2 bases from J, leaving 19 bases between. The germline V gene encodes CDR1 SGHDT and CDR2 YYEEEE. The sample was CD8+ T cells from PBMCs. This clonotype was sampled from a human donor with Susac syndrome. V usage is TRBV5-6 and J usage is TRBJ1-5; D perhaps matches TRBD1 (5 bases). CDR3 nucleotides: TGTGCCAGCAGCTTGCGGGGGGGAGAAGTAATAGGCAATCAGCCCCAGCATTTT. Amino acid sequence: CASSLRGGEVIGNQPQHF.